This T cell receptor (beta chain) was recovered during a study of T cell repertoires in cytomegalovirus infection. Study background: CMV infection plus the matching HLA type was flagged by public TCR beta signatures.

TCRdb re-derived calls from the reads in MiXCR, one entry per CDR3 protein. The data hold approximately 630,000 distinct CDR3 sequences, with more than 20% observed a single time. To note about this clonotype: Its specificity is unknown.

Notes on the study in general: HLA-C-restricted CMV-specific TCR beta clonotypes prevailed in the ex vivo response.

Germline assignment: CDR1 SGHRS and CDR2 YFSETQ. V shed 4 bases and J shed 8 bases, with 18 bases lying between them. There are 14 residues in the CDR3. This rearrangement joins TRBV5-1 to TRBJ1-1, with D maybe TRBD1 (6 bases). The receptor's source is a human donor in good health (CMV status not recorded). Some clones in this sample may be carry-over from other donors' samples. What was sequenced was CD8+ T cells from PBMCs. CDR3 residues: CASSLRQDKTEAFF. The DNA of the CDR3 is TGCGCCAGCAGCCTCCGACAGGACAAAACGGAAGCTTTCTTT.